The entry below gives a single T cell receptor beta chain sequence along with its context. The antigen is unknown. This record comes from a study of human thymus T cells. The V end lost 5 bases, the J end lost 4 bases, and 12 bases lay between the germline ends. The CDR3 sequence is 14 residues long. CDR1 LNHNV and CDR2 YYDKDF come from the germline V gene (reference sequence). Resections from corrective heart surgery supplied the thymus tissue. Produced via immunoSEQ multiplex PCR; TCRdb's table is partial and in-frame only. Altogether about 120,000 clones are present, approximately 96% being singletons, with the ten largest covering roughly 0.024%. Overall study findings and caveats: Related research found strongly overlapping thymic repertoires in unrelated individuals.

The sequencing sample was made of thymus tissue. The chain carries TRBV15 and TRBJ1-5, with a tentative D call TRBD1 (6 bases). The source is a boy younger than two with a congenital heart defect but otherwise immunologically healthy. The CDR3 is CATSFDRSNQPQHF. The CDR3 DNA reads TGTGCCACCAGCTTTGACAGGTCGAATCAGCCCCAGCATTTT.